These 5 T cell receptor beta chains were all obtained from the same sample, sequenced in a study of cytomegalovirus exposure and HLA in healthy donors. The PCR employed 60 Vbeta primers together with 13 Jbeta primers. This table comes from immunoSEQ multiplex PCR, and its TCRdb copy is limited to in-frame clones, with some not included. The sample lists some 150,000 clones, 70% to 85% occurring once. The sequencing sample was made of PBMCs. Receptor source: a woman in her forties in good health and CMV-seronegative.

V gene TRBV15 combines with J gene TRBJ2-3, with D unclear. CDR1 LNHNV and CDR2 YYDKDF come from the germline V gene (reference sequence). The ends were cut back, 0 bases at V and 4 bases at J, with 11 bases in the middle. The CDR3 consists of 15 residues. The CDR3 nucleotides read TGTGCCACCAGCAGAGATTCCTCGTTTGCAGATACGCAGTATTTT. Translated: CATSRDSSFADTQYF.

The chain has TRBV4-2 and TRBJ2-1, with TRBD2 matching over 7 bases. Germline V gives CDR1 LGHNA, CDR2 YNFKEQ. The CDR3 consists of 18 residues. J lost 6 bases, V lost 0 bases, and 14 bases had no gene match. The chain's CDR3 is CASSQEYRGSGRSNEQFF. CDR3 coding DNA: TGTGCCAGCAGCCAAGAGTATCGGGGTAGCGGGCGATCCAATGAGCAGTTCTTC.

The chain employs TRBV2 and TRBJ1-1; possibly TRBD1 for D (5 bases). Germline V gene sequence: CDR1 SNHLY, CDR2 FYNNEI. The CDR3 is made up of 13 amino acids. The V end was cut by 2 bases, the J end by 4 bases, with 8 bases between. The CDR3 DNA sequence: TGTGCCAGCAGTGAACAGGGTGGCACTGAAGCTTTCTTT. This codes for CASSEQGGTEAFF.

The chain couples TRBV10-1 to TRBJ2-1; 7 nucleotides match TRBD1. The CDR3 loop spans 18 amino acids. The germline V gene encodes CDR1 WNHNN and CDR2 SYGVQD (reference sequence). V lost 4 bases, J lost 1 base, and 13 bases stayed unmatched. As DNA, the CDR3 is TGCGCCAGCAGTGGTGGGACAGCCCTAAACTTATCCTACAATGAGCAGTTCTTC. Its protein is CASSGGTALNLSYNEQFF.

This clone was recorded only once. V and J are TRBV28 and TRBJ2-1, with 7 bases aligning to TRBD1. Germline assignment: CDR1 MDHEN and CDR2 SYDVKM. The ends lost 4 bases at V and 7 bases at J; junction bases unmatched: 13. CDR3 size: 16 residues. In DNA form, the CDR3 reads TGTGCCAGCAGTTCGTCCGGGACAGCCTCCAGGAATGAGCAGTTCTTC. Amino acids: CASSSSGTASRNEQFF.